This T cell receptor (beta chain) was identified in a study of blood T cell repertoires in COVID-19 (dated by TCRdb to about 2020). Regarding the research as a whole: Collaborator samples came from the United States, Italy and Spain and covered acute and convalescent phases of COVID-19. The material from the prospective study consisted of cDNA or gDNA derived from T cells, B-cell-depleted T cells, or PBMCs. Deeply sampled blood TCRbeta repertoires from subjects exposed to, actively infected with, or recovered from COVID-19 were included in the dataset. The repertoires were released in a freely available public database meant as a resource for research on the immune response to SARS-CoV-2. The samples were drawn from the first 160 participants of the ongoing ImmuneRACE study and from 950 to 1,500 subjects provided by 6 global collaborators. A de-identified subject ID, COVID-19 status, age in years and sex were almost always included in the sample metadata. Where available, HLA class I and class II types were taken from metadata supplied by the sample provider and were not determined by assay-based typing. What the study reported, not specific to this receptor: The quantity of clinical and demographic metadata differed by source and by participant and was supplied without curation.

TCRbeta CDR3 regions were amplified from genomic DNA by means of the immunoSEQ Assay, a bias-controlled multiplex PCR. As for how the authors treated the data: The number of nucleated cells in each sample was estimated by amplification of reference gene primers within the assay. Sequence reads were collapsed and filtered to measure the absolute abundance of every unique TCRbeta CDR3 rearrangement. For each sample, productive Simpson clonality was calculated as the square root of Simpson's diversity index across productive rearrangements. TCRdb limited this immuneACCESS table to in-frame rearrangements with V and J called. A share of clones is missing; checked studies link under half to unresolved V genes, and the rest is unexplained. The V and J calls and clone size come from that table; D and trimming were worked out from the DNA. The table for this sample lists around 150,000 clones; roughly 84% of them were counted only once. About 8.1% of the sample comes from the top ten.

From the cysteine through the phenylalanine, the CDR3 covers 17 amino acids. CDR3 DNA is the only sequence kept; it has 51 bases, read in frame from the first base. The germline V gene (reference sequence) supplies CDR1 SGHNT and CDR2 YYREEE. Relative to germline, V is 0 bases shorter and J is 1 base shorter, with 13 bases between their ends. At one collaborating source in Seattle, patients were enrolled during active infection and were followed longitudinally through the course of disease. Collaborating institutions collected whole blood in K2EDTA tubes following their own protocols. For TCRbeta analysis, collaborator samples were shipped as frozen whole blood, as isolated PBMCs, or as DNA extracted from either sample type. Concerning this clone: Its binding antigen is unknown. No much larger clone is present one base from it, and per-base qualities are unavailable.

The V and J genes are TRBV5-4 and TRBJ2-2; TRBD2 is perhaps the D gene, given 6 matching bases. The TCR originated in a man aged 25-45 years with COVID-19, enrolled during active disease. Sequenced: peripheral blood. CDR3 loop: CASSLDQRALNTGELFF. The nucleotides read TGTGCCAGCAGCTTGGATCAGCGGGCGTTGAACACCGGGGAGCTGTTTTTT.